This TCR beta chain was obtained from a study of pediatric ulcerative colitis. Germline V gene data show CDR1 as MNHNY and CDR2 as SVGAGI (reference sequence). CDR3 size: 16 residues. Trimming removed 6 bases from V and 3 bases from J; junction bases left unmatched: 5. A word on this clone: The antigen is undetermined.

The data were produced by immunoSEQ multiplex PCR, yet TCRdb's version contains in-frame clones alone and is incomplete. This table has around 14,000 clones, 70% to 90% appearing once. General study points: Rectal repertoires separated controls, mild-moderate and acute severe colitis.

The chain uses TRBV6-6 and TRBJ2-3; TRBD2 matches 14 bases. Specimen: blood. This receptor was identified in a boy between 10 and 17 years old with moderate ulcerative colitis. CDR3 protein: CASSLTSGGATDTQYF. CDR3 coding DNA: TGTGCCAGCAGCCTGACTAGCGGGGGGGCTACAGATACGCAGTATTTT.